Shown below are 13 T cell receptor beta chains from a single sample sequenced in a study of T-cell memory formation after mild COVID-19. TCRdb used MiXCR to reprocess the 5' RACE reads, holding one entry per CDR3 protein. Of roughly 600,000 distinct CDR3 sequences in the sample, around 17% are singletons; the top ten hold about 12%. Source material: PBMCs or a T cell subset sorted from them (not recorded which). The receptors shown here come from an adult woman who had mild COVID-19 (a few samples of this study predate the infection). Cell type and time point are not known.

J is TRBJ2-6 and V is TRBV10-3; D uncertain. CDR1 ENHRY and CDR2 SYGVKD come from the germline V gene. The CDR3 covers 16 residues. Trimming left V 6 bases short and J 0 bases short, with 12 bases between. This chain's CDR3 is CAISADGSSGANVLTF. The CDR3 region has the DNA TGTGCCATCAGCGCGGACGGAAGCTCTGGGGCCAACGTCCTGACTTTC.

This clonotype turned up a few times. The rearrangement uses TRBV20-1 and TRBJ2-2, with 7 bases lining up with TRBD1. The germline V gene has CDR1 DFQATT and CDR2 SNEGSKA (reference sequence). CDR3 length: 16 residues. V shed 2 bases and J 4 bases; nucleotides not matched to a gene: 10. The CDR3 nucleotides read TGCAGTGCTAGAAAGCCCAGGGACAGCCCCACCGGGGAGCTGTTTTTT. As protein: CSARKPRDSPTGELFF.

The V gene is TRBV4-1, the J gene TRBJ2-1; TRBD1 is a possible D gene (6 bases). The germline CDR1 and CDR2 sequences are MGHRA and YSYEKL. Deletions cut 5 bases from V and 5 bases from J, with 7 bases between. The CDR3 has 12 amino acids. The CDR3, as DNA: TGCGCCAGCAGCGCAGGGGACAATGAGCAGTTCTTC. It encodes CASSAGDNEQFF.

There are a few counts of this clonotype. V usage is TRBV20-1 and J usage is TRBJ1-1; D not certain. This CDR3 has 14 amino acids. The V and J ends lost 6 bases and 5 bases respectively, with 19 bases between them. Germline CDR1 reads DFQATT; CDR2 reads SNEGSKA (reference sequence). CDR3 residues: CSAAGAGSGTEAFF. As DNA, the CDR3 is TGCAGTGCCGCGGGCGCAGGTTCCGGTACTGAAGCTTTCTTT.

This clonotype has only a few counts. The chain uses TRBV5-1 and TRBJ2-1, with 7 bases lining up with TRBD2. This CDR3 comprises 16 residues. J gave up 8 bases and V 4 bases, and 15 bases lay outside the gene matches. Germline V gene lookup returns CDR1 SGHRS and CDR2 YFSETQ. The CDR3 loop reads CASSGGGLGAVDEQFF. The CDR3, as DNA: TGCGCCAGCAGCGGGGGGGGACTCGGTGCCGTGGATGAGCAGTTCTTC.

The rearrangement joins TRBV12-3 or TRBV12-4 to TRBJ2-1, with TRBD1 identical over 8 bases. The ends lost 3 bases at V and 12 bases at J; junction bases unmatched: 16. This CDR3 region has 16 residues. The chain's CDR3 is CASSLYGDRSYGPQFF. In nucleotides, the CDR3 is TGTGCCAGCAGTTTGTATGGGGACAGGAGCTACGGACCGCAGTTCTTC.

Ten or more counts support this clonotype. The chain joins TRBV7-9 to TRBJ1-1; D is possibly TRBD1 (5 bases). With 7 bases removed from V and 11 bases from J, the gap between germline ends came to 20 bases. The CDR3 totals 13 residues. Germline lookup yields CDR1 SEHNR and CDR2 FQNEAQ (reference sequence). The CDR3 loop reads CASTLVGALVAFF. The CDR3 DNA is TGTGCCAGCACCCTGGTCGGGGCACTGGTGGCTTTCTTT.

The CDR3: CASSLLAGGFTDTQYF. The DNA of the CDR3 is TGCGCCAGCAGCTTACTAGCGGGAGGGTTCACAGATACGCAGTATTTT. The chain joins TRBV5-1 to TRBJ2-3; 13 bases fit TRBD2. Germline loops: CDR1 SGHRS, CDR2 YFSETQ. V lost 2 bases and J lost 2; bases outside the gene matches: 2. CDR3 length: 16 residues.

In its sample, this clonotype was seen a few times. The V gene is TRBV12-3 or TRBV12-4, the J gene TRBJ2-7; possibly TRBD1 for D (5 bases). The CDR3 runs 14 residues. V was cut by 2 bases and J by 4 bases, with 12 bases left in between. Written as DNA, the CDR3 is TGTGCCAGCAGTTTAATCACAGGCCTTTACGAGCAGTACTTC. Encoded protein: CASSLITGLYEQYF.

The rearrangement links TRBV5-5 to TRBJ1-3; tentatively, D is TRBD1 (5 bases). CDR1 and CDR2 from the germline V gene are SGHKS and YYEKEE (reference sequence). Deletions cut 6 bases from V and 4 bases from J, with 11 bases between. The CDR3 consists of 13 residues. The CDR3 nucleotides read TGTGCCAGCACCTCCCGGGGGGGAAACACCATATATTTT. Translation gives CASTSRGGNTIYF.

The V call is TRBV29-1, the J call TRBJ1-1; a possible D gene is TRBD1 (5 bases). Between the trimmed V and J ends, which lost 0 bases and 8 bases, there was a span of 10 bases. The CDR3 loop spans 12 amino acids. CDR1 is SQVTM, CDR2 ANQGSEA, per germline. CDR3 DNA sequence: TGCAGCGTTGAAGATCCAGGGAGCGAAGCTTTCTTT. The encoded protein is CSVEDPGSEAFF. The variable domain in full, completed from reference TRBV29-1 and TRBJ1-1, reads SAVISQKPSRDICQRGTSLTIQCQVDSQVTMMFWYRQQPGQSLTLIATANQGSEATYESGFVIDKFPISRPNLTFSTLTVSNMSPEDSSIYLCSVEDPGSEAFFGQGTRLTVV.

The V gene is TRBV10-3, the J gene TRBJ2-7, with TRBD1 matching over 8 bases. Unmatched junction bases numbered 11, after V lost 10 bases and J lost 9 bases. The germline gives CDR1 ENHRY, CDR2 SYGVKD. This CDR3 is built from 12 residues. The CDR3 sequence: CATEGQGISQYF. The CDR3, as DNA: TGTGCCACCGAAGGACAGGGCATTTCGCAGTACTTC.

This chain connects TRBV12-3 or TRBV12-4 to TRBJ1-1; D gene unclear. This CDR3 spans 14 amino acids. V lost 6 bases to trimming and J lost 0 bases, with 11 bases between them. The CDR3 bases are TGTGCCAGCAGGAGCGTCTTTATGAACACTGAAGCTTTCTTT. Its protein product is CASRSVFMNTEAFF.